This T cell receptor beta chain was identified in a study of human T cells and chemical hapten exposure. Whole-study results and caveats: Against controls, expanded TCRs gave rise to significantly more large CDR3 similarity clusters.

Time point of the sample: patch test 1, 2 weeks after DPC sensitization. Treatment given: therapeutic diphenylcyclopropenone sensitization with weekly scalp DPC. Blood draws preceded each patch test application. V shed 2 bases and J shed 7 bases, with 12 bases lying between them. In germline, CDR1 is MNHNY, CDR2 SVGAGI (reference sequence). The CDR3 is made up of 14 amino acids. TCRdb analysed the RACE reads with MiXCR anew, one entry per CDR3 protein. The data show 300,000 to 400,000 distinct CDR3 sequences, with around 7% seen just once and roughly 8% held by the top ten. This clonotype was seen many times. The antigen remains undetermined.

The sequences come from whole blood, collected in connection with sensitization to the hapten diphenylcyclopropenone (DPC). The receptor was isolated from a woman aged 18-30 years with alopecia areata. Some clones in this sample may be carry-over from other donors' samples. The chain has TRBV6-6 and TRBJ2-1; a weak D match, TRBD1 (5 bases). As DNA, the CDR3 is TGTGCCAGCAGTTACGGGCAGGGATGGAATGAGCAGTTCTTC. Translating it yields CASSYGQGWNEQFF.